This section outlines one T cell receptor beta chain sequence together with its context. Its antigen remains unknown. The CDR3 consists of 17 residues. CDR1 and CDR2 from the germline V gene are MNHEY and SVGEGT. J lost 0 bases, V lost 2 bases, and 9 bases had no gene match. The data were obtained in a study of vaccination and CD4 T cells after COVID-19. Background on the study: Post-vaccination samples were procured at a median of around 72 days following dose two (range 14 to 241).

Stated treatment: approximately 9-day PBMC culture with coronavirus spike peptide pools or control peptides (ViraFEST assay). Sequence data for DNA of cultured CD4+ T cells were generated by the Oncomine TCR Beta short-read assay. TCRdb fed the PCR reads into MiXCR, producing one record per CDR3 protein. The repertoire has around 26,000 distinct CDR3 sequences, roughly 70% of them found once; the top ten carry 15% to 20%. Findings and limits, study-wide: From about 20 to 38, the median of SARS-CoV-2-reactive clonotypes rose without reaching significance.

This chain uses TRBV6-2 or TRBV6-3 with TRBJ1-1; 7 nucleotides align to TRBD1. The source material was CD4+ T cells from blood, cultured in vitro, sampled after SARS-CoV-2 vaccination. The sequence was obtained from a human donor who received a COVID-19 vaccine. CDR3 region: CASSYNIQGGMNTEAFF. In DNA, the CDR3 is TGTGCCAGCAGTTACAATATTCAGGGGGGCATGAACACTGAAGCTTTCTTT.